This TCR beta chain was sequenced for a study of cytotoxic CD8 clonotypes in ibrutinib-treated CLL. Across the study: Researchers reported 11 relapsed/refractory and about 15 treatment-naive patients, 17 to 18 of them IGHV unmutated.

With 4 bases removed from V and 3 bases from J, the gap between germline ends came to 12 bases. This CDR3 comprises 14 residues. CDR1 SNHLY and CDR2 FYNNEI come from the germline V gene. The protocol was immunoSEQ multiplex PCR, while the TCRdb copy is restricted to in-frame clones and leaves out a portion. Here the sample spans fewer than 50,000 clones, approximately 50% being singletons. This clone was found once. This rearrangement joins TRBV2 to TRBJ1-2; TRBD1 might be the D (5 bases). The clonotype originates from a human donor with chronic lymphocytic leukemia. The sequenced sample was PBMCs, obtained after 12 months of ibrutinib treatment. The CDR3 nucleotides read TGTGCCAGCAGTGTCGCAGGGAAATACTATGGCTACACCTTC. As protein: CASSVAGKYYGYTF.